The 32 T cell receptor beta chains below were found in one sample sequenced in a study of blood T cell repertoires in COVID-19. Assay used: immunoSEQ multiplex PCR; TCRdb lists only in-frame clones, some missing. The sample lists 65,000 to 80,000 clones, 85% to 90% occurring once. Sequenced sample: peripheral blood. Source of these receptors: a man aged 45 to 65 with active COVID-19.

V and J are TRBV20-1 and TRBJ2-3; 7 bases fit TRBD2. The ends lost 5 bases at V and 4 bases at J; junction bases unmatched: 0. The CDR3 is 11 residues long. From germline, CDR1 is DFQATT and CDR2 SNEGSKA (reference sequence). The CDR3 is CSAGGADTQYF. The CDR3 DNA follows: TGCAGTGCTGGGGGGGCAGATACGCAGTATTTT.

This sequence joins TRBV19 and TRBJ2-1; 7 nucleotides agree with TRBD1. V trimming: 4 bases; J trimming: 15 bases; junction bases outside the gene matches: 21. The germline V gene encodes CDR1 LNHDA and CDR2 SQIVND (reference sequence). The CDR3 covers 16 residues. CDR3 protein: CASSRQGSEPGAPGFF. DNA of the CDR3: TGTGCCAGTAGTAGACAGGGTAGCGAACCCGGGGCCCCCGGGTTCTTC.

This clone was seen only once. The chain carries TRBV10-2 and TRBJ2-7, with a tentative D call TRBD1 (6 bases). The V gene's germline CDR1 is WSHSY and CDR2 SAAADI. CDR3 size: 14 residues. The germline V and J ends were trimmed by 4 bases and 3 bases, with 13 bases remaining between them. CDR3 sequence reads: CASSGGGRGYEQYF. The CDR3 DNA reads as TGCGCCAGCAGTGGTGGGGGCCGGGGCTACGAGCAGTACTTC.

The chain has TRBV12-5 and TRBJ1-5; maybe TRBD1 (5 bases). CDR1 and CDR2 from the germline V gene are LGHNT and FRNRAP. V was shortened by 2 bases and J by 0 bases, with 17 bases between the two germline ends. The CDR3 length is 18 residues. CDR3: CASGLIGGLKYSNQPQHF. CDR3 nucleotide sequence: TGTGCTAGTGGTTTGATCGGGGGACTCAAATATAGCAATCAGCCCCAGCATTTT. Complete variable domain (other parts from reference TRBV12-5 and TRBJ1-5): DARVTQTPRHKVTEMGQEVTMRCQPILGHNTVFWYRQTMMQGLELLAYFRNRAPLDDSGMPKDRFSAEMPDATLATLKIQPSEPRDSAVYFCASGLIGGLKYSNQPQHFGDGTRLSIL.

This chain connects TRBV6-5 to TRBJ2-2; the match to TRBD1 covers 8 bases. Looked up from germline, CDR1 is MNHEY and CDR2 is SVGAGI. The trim removed 6 bases at V and 1 base at J, leaving 4 bases unmatched. This CDR3 is built from 15 residues. CDR3 sequence (DNA): TGTGCCAGCAGGTGGGGACAGGTGAACACCGGGGAGCTGTTTTTT. Translated: CASRWGQVNTGELFF.

The chain recombines TRBV7-7 with TRBJ2-6, with D possibly matching TRBD1 (9 bases). Germline V gene data show CDR1 as SSHAT and CDR2 as FNYEAQ (reference sequence). The CDR3 sequence is 16 residues long. The CDR3 coding sequence is TGTGCTAGCGGGGACAGGGCAGTCTCTGGGGCCAACGTCCTGACTTTC. Encoded protein: CASGDRAVSGANVLTF. Full variable domain (missing parts from reference TRBV7-7 and TRBJ2-6): GAGVSQSPRYKVTKRGQDVTLRCDPISSHATLYWYQQALGQGPEFLTYFNYEAQPDKSGLPSDRFSAERPEGSISTLTIQRTEQRDSAMYRCASGDRAVSGANVLTFGAGSRLTVL.

The rearrangement links TRBV6-5 to TRBJ1-2, with no clear D. Trimming removed 0 bases from V and 4 bases from J, with 12 bases in between. Germline CDR1 is MNHEY and CDR2 is SVGAGI. The CDR3 totals 15 residues. Here the CDR3 reads CASSYSFSKSYGYTF. The CDR3 DNA is TGTGCCAGCAGTTACTCTTTTTCCAAATCCTATGGCTACACCTTC.

The rearrangement joins TRBV28 to TRBJ2-1, with 9 bases aligning to TRBD2. The CDR3 extends over 14 amino acids. Trimming took 7 bases from V and 2 from J; bases not matched to a gene: 3. CDR1 and CDR2 (germline): MDHEN, SYDVKM. The CDR3 DNA is TGTGCCAGCACGCGGGGGGGTCCCTACAATGAGCAGTTCTTC. Its translation is CASTRGGPYNEQFF.

The chain joins TRBV28 to TRBJ1-6; the match to TRBD1 covers 7 bases. CDR3 length: 16 amino acids. V lost 5 bases to trimming and J lost 16 bases; unmatched junction nucleotides: 20. Per germline, CDR1 MDHEN and CDR2 SYDVKM. The CDR3 loop reads CASSLQRQGSLQGLHF. The CDR3 nucleotides are TGTGCCAGCAGTCTCCAACGACAGGGCTCTCTTCAGGGACTCCACTTT.

The chain uses TRBV30 and TRBJ1-2; 7 nucleotides match TRBD1. Per the germline V gene, CDR1 is GTSNPN and CDR2 is SVGIG (reference sequence). This CDR3 spans 15 amino acids. V shed 6 bases and J 8 bases; nucleotides not matched to a gene: 18. CDR3 in amino acids: CACRRRDSAPGGYTF. The CDR3 DNA follows: TGTGCCTGCCGACGCCGGGACAGTGCACCAGGAGGCTACACCTTC. Based on the CDR3 plus reference TRBV30 and TRBJ1-2, the full variable domain is SQTIHQWPATLVQPVGSPLSLECTVEGTSNPNLYWYRQAAGRGLQLLFYSVGIGQISSEVPQNLSASRPQDRQFILSSKKLLLSDSGFYLCACRRRDSAPGGYTFGSGTRLTVV.

V gene TRBV2 combines with J gene TRBJ1-4; 7 bases agree with TRBD1. The CDR3 contains 17 residues. Per the germline V gene, CDR1 is SNHLY and CDR2 is FYNNEI. V gave up 5 bases and J gave up 8 bases; unmatched junction bases: 17. CDR3 sequence reads: CASSTGTVWTTREKLFF. The CDR3 DNA sequence: TGTGCCAGCAGTACTGGGACAGTATGGACCACTAGGGAAAAACTGTTTTTT.

V gene TRBV5-1 combines with J gene TRBJ2-5, with D perhaps TRBD2 (5 bases). The CDR3 contains 15 residues. Per the germline V gene, CDR1 is SGHRS and CDR2 is YFSETQ. V lost 4 bases and J 3 bases, leaving 16 bases between the germline ends. CDR3: CASSVGNVFEETQYF. CDR3 DNA: TGCGCCAGCAGCGTCGGGAACGTTTTCGAAGAGACCCAGTACTTC.

The rearrangement links TRBV6-5 to TRBJ1-2; 8 bases fit TRBD1. CDR1 and CDR2 from the germline V gene are MNHEY and SVGAGI. The CDR3 length is 14 residues. The trim removed 7 bases at V and 7 bases at J, leaving 11 bases unmatched. The CDR3 bases are TGTGCCAGCACTTTGAGGACAGGGCTTCTTGGCTACACCTTC. Its protein is CASTLRTGLLGYTF.

This clone was picked up one time. The chain combines TRBV5-1 with TRBJ2-7, with unresolved D. Trimming removed 0 bases at V and 3 bases at J, with 10 bases between. CDR3 size: 14 residues. Per the germline V gene, CDR1 is SGHRS and CDR2 is YFSETQ. CDR3 bases: TGCGCCAGCAGCTTGGACGCCAGGATCTACGAGCAGTACTTC. Residues: CASSLDARIYEQYF.

The rearrangement joins TRBV4-3 to TRBJ2-5, with 8 bases identical to TRBD2. Germline CDR1 is LGHNA and CDR2 is YSLEER. The CDR3 consists of 13 residues. The ends lost 0 bases at V and 13 bases at J; junction bases unmatched: 7. This chain's CDR3 is CASSQDRGGPLYF. CDR3 coding DNA: TGCGCCAGCAGCCAAGATCGGGGGGGCCCACTGTACTTC.

The CDR3 sequence: CASGLPLAGFYEQYF. The CDR3 bases are TGTGCTAGTGGTTTGCCCTTAGCGGGTTTCTACGAGCAGTACTTC. V and J are TRBV12-5 and TRBJ2-7; 7 nucleotides align to TRBD2. This CDR3 is 15 amino acids long. V was clipped by 2 bases and J by 3 bases; unmatched bases: 7. CDR1 LGHNT and CDR2 FRNRAP come from the germline V gene. Together with reference TRBV12-5 and TRBJ2-7, the CDR3 gives the full variable domain: DARVTQTPRHKVTEMGQEVTMRCQPILGHNTVFWYRQTMMQGLELLAYFRNRAPLDDSGMPKDRFSAEMPDATLATLKIQPSEPRDSAVYFCASGLPLAGFYEQYFGPGTRLTVT.

The sample holds a few counts of this clone. CDR3 protein: CASSRDPTGAWNTEAFF. For the CDR3, the DNA is TGCGCCAGCAGCCGAGACCCGACAGGGGCCTGGAACACTGAAGCTTTCTTT. This sequence joins TRBV4-3 and TRBJ1-1, with TRBD1 matching over 8 bases. Trimming took 4 bases from V and 1 from J; bases not matched to a gene: 11. The germline CDR1 and CDR2 sequences are LGHNA and YSLEER. The CDR3 is 17 residues long.

The rearrangement joins TRBV5-4 to TRBJ1-2, with no clear D. Trimming stripped 4 bases from V and 4 bases from J, with 17 bases between. Per germline, CDR1 SGHNT and CDR2 YYREEE (reference sequence). The CDR3 sequence is 15 residues long. This CDR3 is CASSPRTQSPYGYTF. The DNA for the CDR3 is TGTGCCAGCAGCCCAAGGACTCAGAGCCCCTATGGCTACACCTTC.

CDR3 amino acids: CASSLRVRYANTGELFF. The CDR3 nucleotides are TGTGCCAGCAGCTTACGTGTGCGCTACGCGAACACCGGGGAGCTGTTTTTT. V and J are TRBV7-8 and TRBJ2-2, with no clear D. The CDR3 runs 17 residues. V was cut by 2 bases and J by 0 bases, with 13 bases left in between. Germline CDR1 is SGHVS and CDR2 is FQNEAQ.

This chain links TRBV3-1 (or the pseudogene TRBV3-2) with TRBJ2-3, with D hard to call. Trimming cost V 4 bases and J 2 bases, with 13 bases left between them. The CDR3 extends over 15 amino acids. Germline V gene lookup returns CDR1 LGHDT and CDR2 YNNKEL (reference sequence). The CDR3 sequence is CASSRATPFTDTQYF. CDR3 bases: TGTGCCAGCAGCCGAGCCACTCCTTTCACAGATACGCAGTATTTT.

The chain has TRBV2 and TRBJ1-4, with D maybe TRBD1 (5 bases). The V gene lost 9 bases and the J gene lost 1 base, with 15 bases spanning the gap. CDR3 length: 15 residues. The V gene's germline CDR1 is SNHLY and CDR2 FYNNEI. CDR3 nucleotide sequence: TGTGCCAGTAAAACTGGGGGGAAAACTAATGAAAAACTGTTTTTT. This translates into CASKTGGKTNEKLFF.

The J gene is TRBJ1-6, the V gene TRBV5-8, with D hard to call. The CDR3 has 11 residues. The germline CDR1 and CDR2 sequences are SGHTS and YDEGEE. V was shortened by 7 bases and J by 9 bases, with 8 bases between the two germline ends. CDR3 residues: CASPAGSPLHF. In DNA form, the CDR3 reads TGTGCCAGCCCAGCGGGTTCACCCCTCCACTTT.

This clone was detected only a few times. The chain recombines TRBV19 with TRBJ1-6; D possibly corresponds to TRBD1 (5 bases). Germline values: CDR1 LNHDA, CDR2 SQIVND (reference sequence). CDR3 length: 13 residues. V lost 2 bases and J lost 10, with 9 bases in between. The CDR3 reads CASSIRGKSPLHF. CDR3 nucleotides: TGTGCCAGTAGTATAAGGGGAAAGTCACCCCTCCACTTT. The full variable domain, its missing parts supplied by reference TRBV19 and TRBJ1-6, is DGGITQSPKYLFRKEGQNVTLSCEQNLNHDAMYWYRQDPGQGLRLIYYSQIVNDFQKGDIAEGYSVSREKKESFPLTVTSAQKNPTAFYLCASSIRGKSPLHFGNGTRLTVT.

This sequence joins TRBV18 and TRBJ1-3; TRBD1 agrees at 7 bases. Germline trimming cut 7 bases from V and 0 bases from J; bases unmatched to any gene: 3. The CDR3 spans 14 residues. Germline V gene sequence: CDR1 KGHSH, CDR2 LQKENI. The CDR3 DNA is TGTGCCAGCTTGGGACAGACCTCTGGAAACACCATATATTTT. This translates into CASLGQTSGNTIYF.

This chain uses TRBV2 with TRBJ2-3; TRBD2 agrees at 10 bases. Germline V gene lookup returns CDR1 SNHLY and CDR2 FYNNEI. The V and J ends lost 4 bases and 6 bases, in that order; junction bases with no gene match: 1. The CDR3 has 13 residues. CDR3 residues: CASSGAGGDTQYF. CDR3 bases: TGTGCCAGCAGTGGAGCGGGAGGGGATACGCAGTATTTT.

The V call is TRBV3-1 (or the pseudogene TRBV3-2), the J call TRBJ1-1, with 9 bases lining up with TRBD1. Germline assignment: CDR1 LGHDT and CDR2 YNNKEL (reference sequence). The CDR3 contains 13 residues. Trimming cost V 1 base and J 14 bases; bases outside gene matches: 8. The DNA for the CDR3 is TGTGCCAGCAGCCAAGGCGACAGGGGGAAGGGATTCTTT. Amino acids: CASSQGDRGKGFF.

This chain joins TRBV18 and TRBJ2-1, with a weak D call TRBD2 (5 bases). Germline V gives CDR1 KGHSH, CDR2 LQKENI. The CDR3 runs 16 residues. V dropped 0 bases and J dropped 0 bases, with 9 bases sitting between them. CDR3 sequence reads: CASSPPGGSSYNEQFF. The CDR3 nucleotides are TGTGCCAGCTCACCACCGGGTGGGAGCTCCTACAATGAGCAGTTCTTC.

On this clone itself: The germline gene is not matched at one end of the junction; a read error may be the cause. The chain uses TRBV5-1 and TRBJ1-3, with a possible D match to TRBD1 (5 bases). The CDR3 is 13 amino acids. Germline V gene lookup returns CDR1 SGHRS and CDR2 YFSETQ. The CDR3 reads CASSSGGHGHMFF. DNA of the CDR3: TGCGCCAGCAGCTCGGGCGGACACGGGCATATGTTTTTT. Using reference TRBV5-1 and TRBJ1-3 for the parts outside the CDR3, the full variable domain is KAGVTQTPRYLIKTRGQQVTLSCSPISGHRSVSWYQQTPGQGLQFLFEYFSETQRNKGNFPGRFSGRQFSNSRSEMNVSTLELGDSALYLCASSSGGHGHMFFGEGSWLTVV.

The chain combines TRBV10-3 with TRBJ2-1; TRBD1 agrees at 9 bases. The ends lost 0 bases at V and 7 bases at J; junction bases unmatched: 7. Germline V gene lookup returns CDR1 ENHRY and CDR2 SYGVKD. This CDR3 has 16 residues. The CDR3 spells CAISESTGGALNEQFF. The CDR3 nucleotides are TGTGCCATCAGTGAGTCGACAGGGGGGGCCCTGAATGAGCAGTTCTTC.

The chain links TRBV6-6 to TRBJ2-7, with D perhaps matching TRBD2 (5 bases). The CDR3 sequence is 12 residues long. Trimming took 5 bases from V and 7 from J, leaving 12 bases between them. Germline V CDR1 and CDR2: MNHNY, SVGAGI (reference sequence). CDR3 DNA: TGTGCCAGCAGTCAGGCCGGCGGGGAGCAGTACTTC. This encodes CASSQAGGEQYF.

V is TRBV19 and J is TRBJ2-5; D possibly corresponds to TRBD1 (6 bases). Trimming removed 2 bases from V and 2 bases from J, with 6 bases in between. The CDR3 sequence is 13 residues long. The germline V gene has CDR1 LNHDA and CDR2 SQIVND (reference sequence). CDR3 in amino acids: CASSIQGQETQYF. In DNA form, the CDR3 reads TGTGCCAGTAGTATACAGGGGCAAGAGACCCAGTACTTC. Full variable domain (rest looked up from reference TRBV19 and TRBJ2-5): DGGITQSPKYLFRKEGQNVTLSCEQNLNHDAMYWYRQDPGQGLRLIYYSQIVNDFQKGDIAEGYSVSREKKESFPLTVTSAQKNPTAFYLCASSIQGQETQYFGPGTRLLVL.

This chain joins TRBV5-1 and TRBJ2-1, with a tentative D call TRBD2 (5 bases). CDR3 length: 15 amino acids. CDR1 is SGHRS and CDR2 is YFSETQ in the germline V gene. Trimming took 1 base from V and 5 from J, leaving 13 bases between them. The chain's CDR3 is CASSLRRGTHNEQFF. The CDR3 DNA follows: TGCGCCAGCAGCTTGAGACGGGGTACCCACAATGAGCAGTTCTTC.